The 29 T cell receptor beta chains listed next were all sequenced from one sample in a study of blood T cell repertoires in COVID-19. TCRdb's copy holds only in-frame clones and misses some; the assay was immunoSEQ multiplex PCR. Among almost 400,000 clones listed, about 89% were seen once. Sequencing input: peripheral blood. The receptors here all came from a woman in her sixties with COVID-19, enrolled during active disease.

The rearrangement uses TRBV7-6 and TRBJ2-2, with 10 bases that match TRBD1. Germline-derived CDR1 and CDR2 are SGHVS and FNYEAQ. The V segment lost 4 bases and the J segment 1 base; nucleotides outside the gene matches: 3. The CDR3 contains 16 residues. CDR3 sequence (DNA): TGTGCCAGCAGCTATGACAGGGGGCTGAACACCGGGGAGCTGTTTTTT. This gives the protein CASSYDRGLNTGELFF.

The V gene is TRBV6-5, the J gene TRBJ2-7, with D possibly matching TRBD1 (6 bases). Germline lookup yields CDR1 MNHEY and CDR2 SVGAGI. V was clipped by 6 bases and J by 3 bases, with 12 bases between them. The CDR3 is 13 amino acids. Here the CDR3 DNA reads TGTGCCAGCAGCACCGGGACAAACTACGAGCAGTACTTC. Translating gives CASSTGTNYEQYF.

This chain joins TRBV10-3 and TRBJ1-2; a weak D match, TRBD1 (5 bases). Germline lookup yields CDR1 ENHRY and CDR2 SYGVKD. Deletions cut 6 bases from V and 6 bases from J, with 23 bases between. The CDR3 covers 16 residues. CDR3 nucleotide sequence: TGTGCCATCAGGCGGGACGGGGGTAGGAGGGAGAATGGCTACACCTTC. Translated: CAIRRDGGRRENGYTF.

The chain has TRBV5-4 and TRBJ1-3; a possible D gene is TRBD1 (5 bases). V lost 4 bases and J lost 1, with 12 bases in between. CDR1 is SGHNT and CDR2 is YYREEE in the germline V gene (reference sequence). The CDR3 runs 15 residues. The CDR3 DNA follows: TGTGCCAGCAGCCTAGGGACTCCTTCTGGAAACACCATATATTTT. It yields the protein CASSLGTPSGNTIYF.

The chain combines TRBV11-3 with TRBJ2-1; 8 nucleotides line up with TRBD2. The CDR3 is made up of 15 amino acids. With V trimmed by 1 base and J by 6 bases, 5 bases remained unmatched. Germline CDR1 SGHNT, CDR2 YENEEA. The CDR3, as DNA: TGTGCCAGCAGCTTAGGGACTAGCAGCAGCAATGAGCAGTTCTTC. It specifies CASSLGTSSSNEQFF.

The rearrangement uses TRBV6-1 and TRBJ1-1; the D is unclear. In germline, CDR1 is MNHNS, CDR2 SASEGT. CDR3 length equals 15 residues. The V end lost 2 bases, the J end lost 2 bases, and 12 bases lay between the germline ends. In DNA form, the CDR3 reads TGTGCCAGCAGTGAAAATGGCAGGATAAACACTGAAGCTTTCTTT. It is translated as CASSENGRINTEAFF.

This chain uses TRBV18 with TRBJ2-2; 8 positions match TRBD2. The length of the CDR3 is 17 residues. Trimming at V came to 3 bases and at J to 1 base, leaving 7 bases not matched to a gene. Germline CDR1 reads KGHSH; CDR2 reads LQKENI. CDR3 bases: TGTGCCAGCTCACCTTCCGCGAGCGGGGGGAACACCGGGGAGCTGTTTTTT. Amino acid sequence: CASSPSASGGNTGELFF. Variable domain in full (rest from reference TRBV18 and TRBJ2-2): NAGVMQNPRHLVRRRGQEARLRCSPMKGHSHVYWYRQLPEEGLKFMVYLQKENIIDESGMPKERFSAEFPKEGPSILRIQQVVRGDSAAYFCASSPSASGGNTGELFFGEGSRLTVL.

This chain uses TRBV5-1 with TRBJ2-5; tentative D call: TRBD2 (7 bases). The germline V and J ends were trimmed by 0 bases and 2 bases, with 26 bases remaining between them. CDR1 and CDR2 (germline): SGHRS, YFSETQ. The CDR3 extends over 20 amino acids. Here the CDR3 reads CASSLVGMGARLAEQETQYF. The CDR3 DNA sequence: TGCGCCAGCAGCTTGGTGGGGATGGGGGCGAGACTAGCAGAACAAGAGACCCAGTACTTC.

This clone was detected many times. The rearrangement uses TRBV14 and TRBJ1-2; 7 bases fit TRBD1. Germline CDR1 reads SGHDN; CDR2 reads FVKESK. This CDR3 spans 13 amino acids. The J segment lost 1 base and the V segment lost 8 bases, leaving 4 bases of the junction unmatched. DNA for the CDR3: TGTGCCAGCGCCCGGGACAGTAACTATGGCTACACCTTC. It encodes CASARDSNYGYTF.

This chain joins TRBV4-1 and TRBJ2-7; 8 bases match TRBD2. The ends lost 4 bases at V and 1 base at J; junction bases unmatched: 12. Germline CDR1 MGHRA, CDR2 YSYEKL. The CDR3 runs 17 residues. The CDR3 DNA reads TGCGCCAGCAGCCTCCGAGGGGAACTAGCGGAATCCTACGAGCAGTACTTC. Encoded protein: CASSLRGELAESYEQYF.

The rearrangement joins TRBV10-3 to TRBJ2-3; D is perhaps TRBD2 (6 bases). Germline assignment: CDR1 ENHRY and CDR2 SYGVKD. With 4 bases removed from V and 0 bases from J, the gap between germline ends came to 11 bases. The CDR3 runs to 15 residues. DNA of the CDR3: TGTGCCATCAGTGGGGATAGCGGTAGCACAGATACGCAGTATTTT. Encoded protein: CAISGDSGSTDTQYF.

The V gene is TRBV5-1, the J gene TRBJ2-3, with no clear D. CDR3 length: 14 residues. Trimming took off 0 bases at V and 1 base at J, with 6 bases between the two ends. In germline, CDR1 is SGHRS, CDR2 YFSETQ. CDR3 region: CASSLVIGTDTQYF. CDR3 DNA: TGCGCCAGCAGCTTGGTAATCGGCACAGATACGCAGTATTTT.

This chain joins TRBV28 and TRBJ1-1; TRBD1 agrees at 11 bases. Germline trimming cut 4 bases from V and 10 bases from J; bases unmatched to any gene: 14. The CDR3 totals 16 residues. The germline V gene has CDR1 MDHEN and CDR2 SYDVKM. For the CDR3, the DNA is TGTGCCAGCAGTTCCCCCGGGACAGGGGGTGCGGGGGGAGCTTTCTTT. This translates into CASSSPGTGGAGGAFF.

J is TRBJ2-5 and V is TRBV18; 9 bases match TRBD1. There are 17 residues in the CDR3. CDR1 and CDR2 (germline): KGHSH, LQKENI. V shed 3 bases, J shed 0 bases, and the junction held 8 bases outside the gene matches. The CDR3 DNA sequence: TGTGCCAGCTCACCGCTACAGGGGGCAGGGTACCAAGAGACCCAGTACTTC. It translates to CASSPLQGAGYQETQYF.

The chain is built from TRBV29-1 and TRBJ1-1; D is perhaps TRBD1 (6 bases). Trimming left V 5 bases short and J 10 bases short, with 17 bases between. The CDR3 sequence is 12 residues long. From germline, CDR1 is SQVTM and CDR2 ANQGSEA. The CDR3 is CSVSSGEQGAFF. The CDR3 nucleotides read TGCAGCGTTTCGTCAGGGGAACAAGGAGCTTTCTTT.

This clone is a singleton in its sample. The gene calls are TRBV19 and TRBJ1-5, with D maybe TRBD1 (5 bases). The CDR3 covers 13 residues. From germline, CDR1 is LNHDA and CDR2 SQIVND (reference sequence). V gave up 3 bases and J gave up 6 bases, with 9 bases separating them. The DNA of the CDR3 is TGTGCCAGTAGTATCGAAGGGGTTCAGCCCCAGCATTTT. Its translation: CASSIEGVQPQHF.

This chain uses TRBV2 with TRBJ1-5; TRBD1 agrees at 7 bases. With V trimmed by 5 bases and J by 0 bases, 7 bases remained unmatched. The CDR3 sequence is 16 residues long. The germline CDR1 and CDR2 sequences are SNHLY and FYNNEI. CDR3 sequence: CASSLDGTDSNQPQHF. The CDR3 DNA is TGTGCCAGCAGTTTGGATGGGACAGATAGCAATCAGCCCCAGCATTTT.

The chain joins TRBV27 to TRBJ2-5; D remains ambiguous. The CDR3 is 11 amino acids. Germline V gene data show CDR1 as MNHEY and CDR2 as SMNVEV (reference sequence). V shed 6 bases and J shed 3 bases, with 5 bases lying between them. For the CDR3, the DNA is TGTGCCAGCAGGGGCGAAGAGACCCAGTACTTC. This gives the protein CASRGEETQYF.

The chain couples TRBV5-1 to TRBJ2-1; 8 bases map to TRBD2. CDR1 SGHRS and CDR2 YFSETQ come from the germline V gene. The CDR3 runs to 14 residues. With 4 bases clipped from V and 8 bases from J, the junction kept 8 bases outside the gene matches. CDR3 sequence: CASSRLANRDEQFF. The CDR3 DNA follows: TGCGCCAGCAGCCGACTAGCGAATCGGGATGAGCAGTTCTTC.

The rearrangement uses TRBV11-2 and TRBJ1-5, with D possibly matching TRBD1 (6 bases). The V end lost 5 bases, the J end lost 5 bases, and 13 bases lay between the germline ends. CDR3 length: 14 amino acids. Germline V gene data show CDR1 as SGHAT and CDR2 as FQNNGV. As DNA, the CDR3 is TGTGCCAGCAGCCCCGGGACATTCGATCAGCCCCAGCATTTT. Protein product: CASSPGTFDQPQHF.

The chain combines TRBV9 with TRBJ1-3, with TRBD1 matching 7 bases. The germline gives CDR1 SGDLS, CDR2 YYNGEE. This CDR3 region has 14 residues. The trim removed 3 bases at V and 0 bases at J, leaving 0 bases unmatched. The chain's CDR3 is CASSGQGSGNTIYF. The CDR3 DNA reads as TGTGCCAGCAGCGGACAGGGCTCTGGAAACACCATATATTTT.

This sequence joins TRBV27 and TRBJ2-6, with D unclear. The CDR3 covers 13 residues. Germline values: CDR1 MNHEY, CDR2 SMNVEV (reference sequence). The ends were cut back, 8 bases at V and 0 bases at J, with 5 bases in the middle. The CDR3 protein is CASQDSGANVLTF. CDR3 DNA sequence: TGTGCCAGCCAGGACTCTGGGGCCAACGTCCTGACTTTC.

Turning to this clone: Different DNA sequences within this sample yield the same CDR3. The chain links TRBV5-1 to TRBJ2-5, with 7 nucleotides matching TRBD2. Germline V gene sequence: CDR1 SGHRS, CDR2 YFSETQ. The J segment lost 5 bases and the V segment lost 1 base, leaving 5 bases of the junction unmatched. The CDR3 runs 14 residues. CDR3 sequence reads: CASSLTGGRETQYF. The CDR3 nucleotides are TGCGCCAGCAGCTTGACGGGGGGTCGGGAGACCCAGTACTTC.

Here the CDR3 reads CASSKLGGQGGTYEQYF. CDR3 sequence (DNA): TGTGCCAGCAGTAAACTAGGGGGACAGGGGGGAACCTACGAGCAGTACTTC. The chain is built from TRBV28 and TRBJ2-7; 11 bases are a match to TRBD1. This CDR3 is 17 amino acids long. Germline V CDR1 and CDR2: MDHEN, SYDVKM. Losses at the gene ends were 5 bases for V and 2 bases for J; bases not matched to a gene: 11.

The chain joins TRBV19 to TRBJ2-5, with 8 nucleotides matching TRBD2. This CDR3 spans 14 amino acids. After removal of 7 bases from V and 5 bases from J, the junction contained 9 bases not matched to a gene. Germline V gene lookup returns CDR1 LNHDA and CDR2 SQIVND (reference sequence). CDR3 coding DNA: TGTGCCAGTAACGATAATAGCGGGGCGGAGACCCAGTACTTC. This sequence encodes CASNDNSGAETQYF.

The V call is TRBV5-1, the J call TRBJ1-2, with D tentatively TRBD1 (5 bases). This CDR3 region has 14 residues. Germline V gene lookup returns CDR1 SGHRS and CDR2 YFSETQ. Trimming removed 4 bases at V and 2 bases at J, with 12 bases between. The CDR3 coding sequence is TGCGCCAGCAGCCCACAGGTTTCGAACTATGGCTACACCTTC. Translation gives CASSPQVSNYGYTF.

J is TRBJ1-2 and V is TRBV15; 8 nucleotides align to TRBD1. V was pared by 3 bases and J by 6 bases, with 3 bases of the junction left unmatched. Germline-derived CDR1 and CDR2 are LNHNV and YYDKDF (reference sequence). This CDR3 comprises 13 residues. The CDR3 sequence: CATSRDRADGYTF. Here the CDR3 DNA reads TGTGCCACCAGCAGGGACAGGGCAGATGGCTACACCTTC.

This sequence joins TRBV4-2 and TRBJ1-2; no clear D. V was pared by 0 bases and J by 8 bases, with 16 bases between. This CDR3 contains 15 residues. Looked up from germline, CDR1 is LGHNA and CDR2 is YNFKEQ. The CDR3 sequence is CASSQEFPPAGGYTF. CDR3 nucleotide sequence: TGTGCCAGCAGCCAAGAATTCCCACCAGCCGGGGGCTACACCTTC.

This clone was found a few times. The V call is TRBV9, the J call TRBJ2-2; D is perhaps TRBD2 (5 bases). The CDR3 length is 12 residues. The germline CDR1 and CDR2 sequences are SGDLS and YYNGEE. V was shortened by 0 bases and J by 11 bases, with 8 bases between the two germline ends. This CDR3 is CASSVGGLELFF. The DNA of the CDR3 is TGTGCCAGCAGCGTAGGAGGACTTGAGCTGTTTTTT.